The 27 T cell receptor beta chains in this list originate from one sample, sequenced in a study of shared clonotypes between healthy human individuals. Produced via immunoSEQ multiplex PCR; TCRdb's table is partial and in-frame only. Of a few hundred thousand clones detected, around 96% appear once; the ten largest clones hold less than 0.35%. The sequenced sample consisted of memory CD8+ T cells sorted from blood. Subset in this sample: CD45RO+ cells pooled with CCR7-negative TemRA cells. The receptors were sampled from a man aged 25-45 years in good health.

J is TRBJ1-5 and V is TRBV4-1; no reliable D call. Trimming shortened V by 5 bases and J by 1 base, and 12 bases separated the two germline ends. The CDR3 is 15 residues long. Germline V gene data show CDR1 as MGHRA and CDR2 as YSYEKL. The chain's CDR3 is CASSSEGHSNQPQHF. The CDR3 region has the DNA TGCGCCAGCAGCTCGGAAGGGCACAGCAATCAGCCCCAGCATTTT.

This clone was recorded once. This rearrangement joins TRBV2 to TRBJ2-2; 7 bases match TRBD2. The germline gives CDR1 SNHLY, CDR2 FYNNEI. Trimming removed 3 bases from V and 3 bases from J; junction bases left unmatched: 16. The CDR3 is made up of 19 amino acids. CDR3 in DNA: TGTGCCAGCAGTGAGTTACTAGCGAACCCCCTAGAAGACACCGGGGAGCTGTTTTTT. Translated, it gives CASSELLANPLEDTGELFF.

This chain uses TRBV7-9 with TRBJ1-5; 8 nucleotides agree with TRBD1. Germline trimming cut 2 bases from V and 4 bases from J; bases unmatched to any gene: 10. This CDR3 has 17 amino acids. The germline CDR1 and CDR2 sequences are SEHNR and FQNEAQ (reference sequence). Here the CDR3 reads CASSLSGARGLNQPQHF. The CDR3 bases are TGTGCCAGCAGCTTATCGGGGGCCAGGGGGCTAAATCAGCCCCAGCATTTT.

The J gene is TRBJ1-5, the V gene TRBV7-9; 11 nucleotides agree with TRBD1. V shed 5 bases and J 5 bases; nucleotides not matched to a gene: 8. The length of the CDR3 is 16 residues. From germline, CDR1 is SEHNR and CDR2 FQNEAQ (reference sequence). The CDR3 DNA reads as TGTGCCAGCAGCCCAGAGCCGGGACAGGGGGATCAGCCCCAGCATTTT. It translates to CASSPEPGQGDQPQHF.

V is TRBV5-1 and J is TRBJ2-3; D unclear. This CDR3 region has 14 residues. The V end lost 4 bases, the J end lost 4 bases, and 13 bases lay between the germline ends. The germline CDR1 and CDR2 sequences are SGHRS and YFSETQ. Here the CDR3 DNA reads TGCGCCAGCAGCGGGCCAGGTTTCGCAGATACGCAGTATTTT. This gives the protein CASSGPGFADTQYF.

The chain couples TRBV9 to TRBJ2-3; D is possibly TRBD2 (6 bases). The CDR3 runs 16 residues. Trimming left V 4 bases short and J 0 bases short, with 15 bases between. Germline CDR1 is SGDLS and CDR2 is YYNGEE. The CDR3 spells CASSFLSGLSTDTQYF. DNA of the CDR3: TGTGCCAGCAGCTTCTTAAGCGGGCTTAGCACAGATACGCAGTATTTT.

Written as DNA, the CDR3 is TGCGCCAGCAGCCTAAGCGGGAACGCAGATACGCAGTATTTT. This codes for CASSLSGNADTQYF. V is TRBV10-2 and J is TRBJ2-3, with 7 bases lining up with TRBD2. CDR1 and CDR2 from the germline V gene are WSHSY and SAAADI. The CDR3 extends over 14 amino acids. V was pared by 6 bases and J by 4 bases, with 7 bases of the junction left unmatched.

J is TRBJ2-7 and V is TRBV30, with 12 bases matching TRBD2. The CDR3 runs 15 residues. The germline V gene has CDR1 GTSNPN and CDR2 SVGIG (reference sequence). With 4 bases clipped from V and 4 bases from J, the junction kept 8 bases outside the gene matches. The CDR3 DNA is TGTGCCTGGACCCTAGCGGGAGGGCCTGGGTACGAGCAGTACTTC. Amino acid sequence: CAWTLAGGPGYEQYF.

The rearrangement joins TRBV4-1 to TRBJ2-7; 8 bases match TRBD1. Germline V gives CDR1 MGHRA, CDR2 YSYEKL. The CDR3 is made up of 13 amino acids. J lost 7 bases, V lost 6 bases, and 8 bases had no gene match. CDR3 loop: CASSAGQGGEQYF. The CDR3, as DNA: TGCGCCAGCAGTGCAGGACAGGGAGGAGAGCAGTACTTC.

The CDR3 DNA follows: TGTGCCAGCAGTTACAGGGGCACAGATACGCAGTATTTT. This gives the protein CASSYRGTDTQYF. This rearrangement joins TRBV6-5 to TRBJ2-3; D is unresolved. Per the germline V gene, CDR1 is MNHEY and CDR2 is SVGAGI. The CDR3 totals 13 residues. The germline V and J ends were trimmed by 2 bases and 1 base, with 4 bases remaining between them.

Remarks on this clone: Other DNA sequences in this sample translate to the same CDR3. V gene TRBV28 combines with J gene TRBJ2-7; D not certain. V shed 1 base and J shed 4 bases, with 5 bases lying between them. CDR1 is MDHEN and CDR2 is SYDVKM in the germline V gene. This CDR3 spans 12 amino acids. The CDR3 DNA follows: TGTGCCAGCAGTTTATCTGGGTACGAGCAGTACTTC. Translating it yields CASSLSGYEQYF.

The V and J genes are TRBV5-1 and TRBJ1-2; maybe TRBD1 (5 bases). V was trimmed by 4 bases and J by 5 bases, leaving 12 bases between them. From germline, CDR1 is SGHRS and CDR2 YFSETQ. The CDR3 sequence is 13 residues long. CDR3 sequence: CASSPWGGYGYTF. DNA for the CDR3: TGCGCCAGCAGCCCCTGGGGGGGTTATGGCTACACCTTC.

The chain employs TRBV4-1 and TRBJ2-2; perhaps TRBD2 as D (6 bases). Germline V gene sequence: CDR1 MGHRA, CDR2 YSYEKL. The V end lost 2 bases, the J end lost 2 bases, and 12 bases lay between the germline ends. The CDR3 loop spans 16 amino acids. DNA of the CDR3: TGCGCCAGCAGCCAACAACCGGGACTCAACACCGGGGAGCTGTTTTTT. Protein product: CASSQQPGLNTGELFF.

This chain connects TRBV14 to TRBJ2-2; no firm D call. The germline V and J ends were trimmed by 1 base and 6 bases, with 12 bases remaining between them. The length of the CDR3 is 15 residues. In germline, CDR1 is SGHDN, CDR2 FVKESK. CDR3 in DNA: TGTGCCAGCAGCCAAGTAAACTACCGTCCCGGGGAGCTGTTTTTT. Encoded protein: CASSQVNYRPGELFF.

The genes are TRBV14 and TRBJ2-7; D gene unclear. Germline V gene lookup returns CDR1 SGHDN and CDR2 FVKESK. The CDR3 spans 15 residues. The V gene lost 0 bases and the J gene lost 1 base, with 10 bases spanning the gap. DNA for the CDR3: TGTGCCAGCAGCCAAGATATACGGAGATCCTACGAGCAGTACTTC. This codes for CASSQDIRRSYEQYF.

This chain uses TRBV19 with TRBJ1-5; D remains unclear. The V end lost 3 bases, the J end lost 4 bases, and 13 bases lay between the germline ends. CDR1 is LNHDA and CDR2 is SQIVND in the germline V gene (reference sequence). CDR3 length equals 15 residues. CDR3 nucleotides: TGTGCCAGTAGTATGTATGGCAGCCTTAATCAGCCCCAGCATTTT. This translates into CASSMYGSLNQPQHF. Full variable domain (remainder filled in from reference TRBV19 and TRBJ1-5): DGGITQSPKYLFRKEGQNVTLSCEQNLNHDAMYWYRQDPGQGLRLIYYSQIVNDFQKGDIAEGYSVSREKKESFPLTVTSAQKNPTAFYLCASSMYGSLNQPQHFGDGTRLSIL.

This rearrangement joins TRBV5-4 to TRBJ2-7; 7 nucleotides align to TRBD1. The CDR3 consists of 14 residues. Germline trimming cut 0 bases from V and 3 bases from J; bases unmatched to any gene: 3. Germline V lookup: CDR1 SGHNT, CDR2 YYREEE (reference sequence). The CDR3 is CASSLAPGGYEQYF. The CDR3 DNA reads TGTGCCAGCAGCTTGGCCCCAGGGGGCTACGAGCAGTACTTC.

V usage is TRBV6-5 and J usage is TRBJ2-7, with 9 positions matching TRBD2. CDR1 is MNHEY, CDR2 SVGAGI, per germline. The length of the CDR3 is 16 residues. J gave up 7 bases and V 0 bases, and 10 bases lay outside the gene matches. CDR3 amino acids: CASSYSGSGSVREQYF. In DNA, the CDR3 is TGTGCCAGCAGTTACTCGGGTAGCGGGAGCGTTAGGGAGCAGTACTTC.

The CDR3: CASSEFVPGQVENIQYF. The CDR3 coding sequence is TGCGCCAGCAGTGAGTTTGTTCCAGGACAGGTCGAGAACATTCAGTACTTC. This chain uses TRBV10-1 with TRBJ2-4; 7 bases align to TRBD1. Trimming at V came to 1 base and at J to 7 bases, leaving 13 bases not matched to a gene. The CDR3 has 17 amino acids. CDR1 is WNHNN and CDR2 is SYGVQD in the germline V gene (reference sequence).

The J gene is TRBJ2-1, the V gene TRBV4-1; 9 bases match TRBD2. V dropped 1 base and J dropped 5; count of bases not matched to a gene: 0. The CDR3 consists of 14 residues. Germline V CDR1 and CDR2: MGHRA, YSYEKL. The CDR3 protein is CASSQGTSDNEQFF. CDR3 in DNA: TGCGCCAGCAGCCAAGGGACTAGCGACAATGAGCAGTTCTTC.

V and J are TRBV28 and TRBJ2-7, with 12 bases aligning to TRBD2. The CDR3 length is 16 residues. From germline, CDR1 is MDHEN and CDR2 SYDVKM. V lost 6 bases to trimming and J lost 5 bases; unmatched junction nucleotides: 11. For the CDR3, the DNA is TGTGCCAGCAGGAACCCTAGCGGGAGGGCCGACGACGAGCAGTACTTC. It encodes CASRNPSGRADDEQYF.

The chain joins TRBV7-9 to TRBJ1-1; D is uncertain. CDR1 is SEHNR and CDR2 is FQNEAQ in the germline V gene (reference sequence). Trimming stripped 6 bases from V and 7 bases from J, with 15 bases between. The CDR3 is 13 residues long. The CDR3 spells CASRPDGPIEAFF. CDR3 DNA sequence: TGTGCCAGCAGGCCGGACGGACCTATTGAAGCTTTCTTT. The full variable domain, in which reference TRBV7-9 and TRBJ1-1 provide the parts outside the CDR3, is DTGVSQNPRHKITKRGQNVTFRCDPISEHNRLYWYRQTLGQGPEFLTYFQNEAQLEKSRLLSDRFSAERPKGSFSTLEIQRTEQGDSAMYLCASRPDGPIEAFFGQGTRLTVV.

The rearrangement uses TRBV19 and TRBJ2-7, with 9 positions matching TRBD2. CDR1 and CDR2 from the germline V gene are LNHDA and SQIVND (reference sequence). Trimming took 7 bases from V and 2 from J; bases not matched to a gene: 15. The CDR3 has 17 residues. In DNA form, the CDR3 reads TGTGCCAGTACCCCCCGGGGTAGCGGGAGTGGGACCTACGAGCAGTACTTC. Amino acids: CASTPRGSGSGTYEQYF.

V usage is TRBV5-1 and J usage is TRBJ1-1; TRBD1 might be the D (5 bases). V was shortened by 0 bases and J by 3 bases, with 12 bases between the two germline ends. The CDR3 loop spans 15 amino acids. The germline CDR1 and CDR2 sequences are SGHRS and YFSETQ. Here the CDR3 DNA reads TGCGCCAGCAGCTTGGCCTCACAGGCTCACACTGAAGCTTTCTTT. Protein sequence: CASSLASQAHTEAFF.

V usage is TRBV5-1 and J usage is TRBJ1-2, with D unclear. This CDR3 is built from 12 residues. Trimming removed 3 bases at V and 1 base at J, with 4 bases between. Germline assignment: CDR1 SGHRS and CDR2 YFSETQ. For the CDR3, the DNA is TGCGCCAGCAGCTGGGGTAACTATGGCTACACCTTC. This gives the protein CASSWGNYGYTF.

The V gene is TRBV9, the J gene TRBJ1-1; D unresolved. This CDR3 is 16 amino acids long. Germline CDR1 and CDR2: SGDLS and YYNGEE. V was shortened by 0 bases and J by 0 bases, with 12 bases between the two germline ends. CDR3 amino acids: CASSVGRASMNTEAFF. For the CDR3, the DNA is TGTGCCAGCAGCGTAGGTAGGGCCTCAATGAACACTGAAGCTTTCTTT.

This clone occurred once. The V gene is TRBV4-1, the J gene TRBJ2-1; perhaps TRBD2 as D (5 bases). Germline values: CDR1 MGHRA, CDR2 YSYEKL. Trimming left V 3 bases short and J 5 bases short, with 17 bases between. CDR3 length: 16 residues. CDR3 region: CASSHPRVRIDNEQFF. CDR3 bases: TGCGCCAGCAGCCACCCGCGGGTGCGGATTGACAATGAGCAGTTCTTC.